The T cell receptor beta chain described here comes from a study of T cells expressing NK-cell markers. Study information: Out of eight donors sequenced, seven tested HCMV-seropositive and the remaining one seronegative.

TCRdb reanalyzed the 5' RACE reads and collapses them to one entry per CDR3 protein, without DNA. The sample totals some 600,000 distinct CDR3 sequences. Germline loops: CDR1 DFQATT, CDR2 SNEGSKA (reference sequence). This CDR3 has 12 amino acids. The sequence was obtained from a man aged 18 to 30 in good health. The source material was blood T cells: a sorted CD56 or NKG2C T cell subset, CD4+ or CD8+ T cells, or bulk PBMC T cells (not recorded which). The chain is built from TRBV20-1 and TRBJ2-5; TCRdb reports TRBD1, a call that lacks DNA to check it against. The CDR3 loop reads CSATRQGGTQYF.